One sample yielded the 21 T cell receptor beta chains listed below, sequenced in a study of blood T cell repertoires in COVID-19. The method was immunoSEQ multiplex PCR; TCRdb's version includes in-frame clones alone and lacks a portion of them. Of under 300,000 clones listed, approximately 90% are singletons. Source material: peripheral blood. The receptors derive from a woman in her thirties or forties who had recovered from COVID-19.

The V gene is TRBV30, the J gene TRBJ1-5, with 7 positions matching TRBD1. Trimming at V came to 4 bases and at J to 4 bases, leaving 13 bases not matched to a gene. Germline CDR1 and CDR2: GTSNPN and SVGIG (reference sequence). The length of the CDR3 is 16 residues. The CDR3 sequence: CAWTRPGTANNQPQHF. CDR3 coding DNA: TGTGCCTGGACCCGCCCCGGGACAGCTAATAATCAGCCCCAGCATTTT.

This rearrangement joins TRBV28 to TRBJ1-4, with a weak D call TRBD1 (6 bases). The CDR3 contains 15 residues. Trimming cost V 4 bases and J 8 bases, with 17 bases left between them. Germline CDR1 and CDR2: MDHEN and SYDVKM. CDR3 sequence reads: CASSSPGTWGEKLFF. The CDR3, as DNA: TGTGCCAGCAGTTCCCCCGGGACATGGGGGGAAAAACTGTTTTTT. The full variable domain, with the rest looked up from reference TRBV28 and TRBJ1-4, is DVKVTQSSRYLVKRTGEKVFLECVQDMDHENMFWYRQDPGLGLRLIYFSYDVKMKEKGDIPEGYSVSREKKERFSLILESASTNQTSMYLCASSSPGTWGEKLFFGSGTQLSVL.

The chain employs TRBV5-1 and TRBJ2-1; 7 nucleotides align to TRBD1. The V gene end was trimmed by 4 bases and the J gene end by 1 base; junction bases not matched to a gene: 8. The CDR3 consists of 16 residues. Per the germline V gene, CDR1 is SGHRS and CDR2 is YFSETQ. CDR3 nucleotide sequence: TGCGCCAGCAGCCCGGCAGGGGGTAGGTCCTACAATGAGCAGTTCTTC. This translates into CASSPAGGRSYNEQFF.

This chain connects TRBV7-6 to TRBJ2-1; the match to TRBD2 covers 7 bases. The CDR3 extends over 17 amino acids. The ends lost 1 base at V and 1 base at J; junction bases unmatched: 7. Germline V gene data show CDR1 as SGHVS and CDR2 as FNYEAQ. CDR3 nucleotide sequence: TGTGCCAGCAGCTTAGGAGGCGGGAGTAGGTCCTACAATGAGCAGTTCTTC. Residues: CASSLGGGSRSYNEQFF. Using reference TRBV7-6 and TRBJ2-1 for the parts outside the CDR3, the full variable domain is GAGVSQSPRYKVTKRGQDVALRCDPISGHVSLYWYRQALGQGPEFLTYFNYEAQQDKSGLPNDRFSAERPEGSISTLTIQRTEQRDSAMYRCASSLGGGSRSYNEQFFGPGTRLTVL.

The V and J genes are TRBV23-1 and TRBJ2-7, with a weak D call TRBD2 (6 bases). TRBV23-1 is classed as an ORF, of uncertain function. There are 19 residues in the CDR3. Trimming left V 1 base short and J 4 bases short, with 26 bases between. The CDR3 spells CASSQCISGGRSYSYEQYV. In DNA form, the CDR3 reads TGCGCCAGCAGTCAATGTATCTCGGGTGGGAGGAGCTATTCATACGAGCAGTACGTC.

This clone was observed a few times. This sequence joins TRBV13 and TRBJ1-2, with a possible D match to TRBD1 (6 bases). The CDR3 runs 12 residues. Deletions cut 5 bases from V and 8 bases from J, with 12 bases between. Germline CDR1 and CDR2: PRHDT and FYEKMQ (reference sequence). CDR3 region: CASSTTGFGYTF. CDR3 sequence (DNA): TGTGCCAGCAGCACTACAGGGTTCGGCTACACCTTC.

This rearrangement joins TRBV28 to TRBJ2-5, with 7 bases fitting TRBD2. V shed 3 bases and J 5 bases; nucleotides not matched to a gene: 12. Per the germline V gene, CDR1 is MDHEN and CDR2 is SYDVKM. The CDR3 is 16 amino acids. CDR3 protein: CASSLFGAGREETQYF. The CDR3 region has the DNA TGTGCCAGCAGTTTGTTTGGAGCGGGAAGGGAGGAGACCCAGTACTTC.

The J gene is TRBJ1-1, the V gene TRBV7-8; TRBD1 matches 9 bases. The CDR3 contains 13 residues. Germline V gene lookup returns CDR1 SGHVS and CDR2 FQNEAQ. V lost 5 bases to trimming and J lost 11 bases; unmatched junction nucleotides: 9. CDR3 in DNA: TGTGCCAGCAGCCCCGGACAGGGGAGGAGGGCTTTCTTT. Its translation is CASSPGQGRRAFF.

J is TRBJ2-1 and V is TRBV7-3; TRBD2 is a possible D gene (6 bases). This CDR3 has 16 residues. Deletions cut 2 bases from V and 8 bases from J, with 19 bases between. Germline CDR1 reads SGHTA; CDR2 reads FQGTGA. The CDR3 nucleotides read TGTGCCAGCAGCTTAGGACCCCCCGGGGGTTCCGATGAGCAGTTCTTC. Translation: CASSLGPPGGSDEQFF.

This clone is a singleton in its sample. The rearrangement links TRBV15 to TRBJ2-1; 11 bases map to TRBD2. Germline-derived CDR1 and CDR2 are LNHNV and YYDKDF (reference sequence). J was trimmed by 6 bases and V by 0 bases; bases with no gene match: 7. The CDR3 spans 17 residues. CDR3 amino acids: CATSRDPLAGVPNEQFF. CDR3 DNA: TGTGCCACCAGCAGAGACCCACTAGCGGGAGTTCCCAATGAGCAGTTCTTC.

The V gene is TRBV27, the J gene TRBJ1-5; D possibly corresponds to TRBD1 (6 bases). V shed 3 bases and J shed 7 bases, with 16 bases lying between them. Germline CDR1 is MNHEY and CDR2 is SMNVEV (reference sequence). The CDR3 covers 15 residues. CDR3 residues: CASSFVGGLRQPQHF. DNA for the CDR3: TGTGCCAGCAGTTTTGTCGGGGGGCTTAGGCAGCCCCAGCATTTT.

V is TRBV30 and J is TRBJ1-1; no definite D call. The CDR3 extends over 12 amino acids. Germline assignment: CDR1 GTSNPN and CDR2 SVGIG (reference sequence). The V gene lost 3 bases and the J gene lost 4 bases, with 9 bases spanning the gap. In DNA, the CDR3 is TGTGCCTGGAGGCCCAGGATCACTGAAGCTTTCTTT. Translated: CAWRPRITEAFF.

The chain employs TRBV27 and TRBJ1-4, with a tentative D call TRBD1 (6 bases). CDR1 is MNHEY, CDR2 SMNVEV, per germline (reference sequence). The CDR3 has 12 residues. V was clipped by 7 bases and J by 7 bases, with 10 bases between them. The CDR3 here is CASTGVGEKLFF. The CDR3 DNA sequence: TGTGCCAGCACAGGGGTGGGTGAAAAACTGTTTTTT.

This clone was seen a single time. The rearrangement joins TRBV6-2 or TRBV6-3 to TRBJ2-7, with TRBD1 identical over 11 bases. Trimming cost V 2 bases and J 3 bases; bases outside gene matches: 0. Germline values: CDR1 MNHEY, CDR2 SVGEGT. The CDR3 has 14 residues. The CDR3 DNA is TGTGCCAGCAGTTACGGGACAGGGGGCTACGAGCAGTACGTC. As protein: CASSYGTGGYEQYV.

CDR3 sequence (DNA): TGTGCCAGCACCCCCCCGGGGGGTACGCAGTATTTT. As protein: CASTPPGGTQYF. This chain connects TRBV6-5 to TRBJ2-3; 7 bases are a match to TRBD2. V lost 7 bases and J lost 8; bases outside the gene matches: 6. CDR3 length: 12 residues. CDR1 is MNHEY and CDR2 is SVGAGI in the germline V gene.

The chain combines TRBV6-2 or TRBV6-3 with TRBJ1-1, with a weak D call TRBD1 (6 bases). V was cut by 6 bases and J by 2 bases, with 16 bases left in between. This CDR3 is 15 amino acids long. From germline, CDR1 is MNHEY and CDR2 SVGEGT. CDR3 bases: TGTGCCAGCAGCCGATGGGGGCAGATTAACACTGAAGCTTTCTTT. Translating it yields CASSRWGQINTEAFF.

The CDR3, as DNA: TGTGCCAGCAGACCTGGCGACAGGGGAGTCGCTTTCTTT. Encoded protein: CASRPGDRGVAFF. V is TRBV7-3 and J is TRBJ1-1, with TRBD1 identical over 8 bases. The CDR3 loop spans 13 amino acids. Germline lookup yields CDR1 SGHTA and CDR2 FQGTGA. The J segment lost 11 bases and the V segment lost 6 bases, leaving 11 bases of the junction unmatched.

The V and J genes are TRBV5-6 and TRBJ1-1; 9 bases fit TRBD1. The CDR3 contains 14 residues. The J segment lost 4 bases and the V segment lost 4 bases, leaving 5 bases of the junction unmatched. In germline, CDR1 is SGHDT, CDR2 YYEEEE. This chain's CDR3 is CASSLTGQGTEAFF. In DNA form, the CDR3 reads TGTGCCAGCAGCCTGACGGGACAGGGCACTGAAGCTTTCTTT.

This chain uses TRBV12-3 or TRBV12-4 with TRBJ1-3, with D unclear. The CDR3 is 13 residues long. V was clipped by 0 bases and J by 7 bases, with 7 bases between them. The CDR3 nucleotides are TGTGCCAGCAGTTTAGCCTTCGGGAACACCATATATTTT. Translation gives CASSLAFGNTIYF.

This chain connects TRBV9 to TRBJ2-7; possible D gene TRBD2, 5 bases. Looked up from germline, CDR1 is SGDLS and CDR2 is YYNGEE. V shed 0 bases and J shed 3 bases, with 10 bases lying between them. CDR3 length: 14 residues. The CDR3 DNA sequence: TGTGCCAGCAGCGTAGGGACTTCCCTCTACGAGCAGTACTTC. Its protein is CASSVGTSLYEQYF.

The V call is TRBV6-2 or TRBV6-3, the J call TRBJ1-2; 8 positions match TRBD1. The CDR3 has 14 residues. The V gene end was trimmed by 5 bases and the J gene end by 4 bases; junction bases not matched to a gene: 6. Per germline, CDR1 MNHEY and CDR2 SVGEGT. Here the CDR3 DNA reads TGTGCCAGCAGTACCCGGGGACAGGTCTATGGCTACACCTTC. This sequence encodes CASSTRGQVYGYTF.